The 16 T cell receptor beta chains reported below all come from one sample, sequenced in a study of T cells in women clearing cervical HPV infection. Method: immunoSEQ multiplex PCR; TCRdb's copy keeps in-frame clones and lacks some. Its listing shows about 36,000 clones. The specimen was blood buffy coat. Receptors were obtained from a woman between 18 and 70 years old with a cervical HPV16 infection that either progressed to CIN3+ or cleared (not recorded which).

Note on this clone: The sequenced fragment ends 3 residues before the CDR3 boundary, so the rest is inferred from the germline J gene. The V gene is TRBV5-1, the J gene TRBJ1-2, with TRBD1 identical over 7 bases. The CDR3 consists of 15 residues. Germline values: CDR1 SGHRS, CDR2 YFSETQ. Trimming at V came to 3 bases and at J to 3 bases, leaving 8 bases not matched to a gene. CDR3: CASSSLGGADYGYTF. CDR3 DNA, as far as it was read: TGCGCCAGCAGCTCCTTAGGGGGCGCGGACTATGGC.

Regarding this clone: The read terminates 3 residues before the CDR3 end, so the remaining end is supplied by the germline J gene. The rearrangement uses TRBV5-1 and TRBJ1-1, with 11 bases matching TRBD1. V dropped 4 bases and J dropped 1; count of bases not matched to a gene: 3. This CDR3 region has 15 residues. The V gene's germline CDR1 is SGHRS and CDR2 YFSETQ. This CDR3 is CASSKGTGGNTEAFF. The sequenced part of the CDR3 DNA is TGCGCCAGCAGCAAAGGGACAGGGGGGAACACTGAA. The whole variable domain, filled in from reference TRBV5-1 and TRBJ1-1, reads KAGVTQTPRYLIKTRGQQVTLSCSPISGHRSVSWYQQTPGQGLQFLFEYFSETQRNKGNFPGRFSGRQFSNSRSEMNVSTLELGDSALYLCASSKGTGGNTEAFFGQGTRLTVV.

As for this clone: The read halts 3 residues ahead of the CDR3 end, with the missing end drawn from the germline J gene. This sequence joins TRBV13 and TRBJ2-3; D gene unclear. The germline gives CDR1 PRHDT, CDR2 FYEKMQ (reference sequence). Trimming took 5 bases from V and 0 from J, leaving 6 bases between them. This CDR3 spans 13 amino acids. CDR3 DNA, as far as it was read: TGTGCCAGCAGCCCCCCAAGCACAGATACG. Translation: CASSPPSTDT. The full CDR3 is CASSPPSTDTQYF. The full variable domain, in which reference TRBV13 and TRBJ2-3 provide the parts outside the CDR3, is AAGVIQSPRHLIKEKRETATLKCYPIPRHDTVYWYQQGPGQDPQFLISFYEKMQSDKGSIPDRFSAQQFSDYHSELNMSSLELGDSALYFCASSPPSTDTQYFGPGTRLTVL.

A note on this clone: The CDR3 extends 3 residues past the end of the read, so its final part is completed from the germline J gene. The chain couples TRBV20-1 to TRBJ2-1; 7 bases align to TRBD2. Trimming removed 6 bases from V and 4 bases from J; junction bases left unmatched: 12. The CDR3 runs 15 residues. Germline V lookup: CDR1 DFQATT, CDR2 SNEGSKA (reference sequence). Incomplete CDR3 DNA: TGCAGTGCCACAGGACCTAGAGCGGGGTACAATGAG. This codes for CSATGPRAGYNE. The full CDR3 protein is CSATGPRAGYNEQFF.

Remarks on this clone: The CDR3 end lies 3 residues beyond the end of the read and is filled in from the germline J gene. The chain carries TRBV20-1 and TRBJ2-1; 7 bases line up with TRBD2. The ends lost 3 bases at V and 7 bases at J; junction bases unmatched: 15. Germline V gene lookup returns CDR1 DFQATT and CDR2 SNEGSKA (reference sequence). The CDR3 spans 16 residues. The covered CDR3 bases are TGCAGTGCTAGCTCCCGGGGGGAGCGAGGTTGGAATGAG. Its translation is CSASSRGERGWNE. The whole CDR3 protein reads CSASSRGERGWNEQFF.

The part of the CDR3 DNA that was read is TGTGCCAGCAGCCAAATCGCGGCGGGGAATGAG. Translated, it gives CASSQIAAGNE. In full, the CDR3 reads CASSQIAAGNEQFF. The chain employs TRBV14 and TRBJ2-1; tentatively, D is TRBD2 (6 bases). The missing CDR3 end, 3 residues past where the read stops, is filled in from the germline J gene. V was clipped by 2 bases and J by 7 bases, with 12 bases between them. The CDR3 runs 14 residues. From germline, CDR1 is SGHDN and CDR2 FVKESK.

For this clone: Read data end 3 residues before the CDR3 end; the end is taken from the germline J gene. The chain couples TRBV7-9 to TRBJ1-2; D is perhaps TRBD1 (6 bases). Germline V gene sequence: CDR1 SEHNR, CDR2 FQNEAQ (reference sequence). V was trimmed by 8 bases and J by 4 bases, leaving 20 bases between them. There are 15 residues in the CDR3. The CDR3 here is CASVLTPTGFYGYTF. The CDR3 DNA, read in part, is TGTGCCAGCGTCCTGACCCCGACAGGTTTCTATGGC.

Details on this clone: Sequencing ends 3 residues short of the CDR3 end; the germline J gene provides the rest. The chain employs TRBV28 and TRBJ1-5; 10 bases are shared with TRBD1. This CDR3 is 16 amino acids long. From germline, CDR1 is MDHEN and CDR2 SYDVKM. V was clipped by 6 bases and J by 6 bases; unmatched bases: 11. CDR3 in amino acids: CASSVGGTGAGQPQHF. The sequenced part of the CDR3 DNA is TGTGCCAGCAGCGTGGGCGGGACAGGGGCCGGTCAGCCC.

As to this clone: The CDR3 end falls 3 residues outside the read, so it is completed with the germline J gene. This chain joins TRBV5-4 and TRBJ2-7, with 8 bases that match TRBD1. The CDR3 has 14 amino acids. V gave up 4 bases and J gave up 6 bases; unmatched junction bases: 9. The V gene's germline CDR1 is SGHNT and CDR2 YYREEE (reference sequence). The sequenced CDR3 bases are TGTGCCAGCAGCGGTGGTGGGACAGGTTCCGAG. It specifies CASSGGGTGSE. The CDR3 as a whole reads CASSGGGTGSEQYF.

As concerns this clone: The sequence runs out 3 residues before the end of the CDR3; the remainder is reconstructed from the germline J gene. The gene calls are TRBV7-9 and TRBJ2-1; a possible D gene is TRBD2 (6 bases). The CDR3 covers 13 residues. Germline V gene data show CDR1 as SEHNR and CDR2 as FQNEAQ (reference sequence). V was cut by 1 base and J by 6 bases, with 7 bases left in between. The part of the CDR3 DNA that was read is TGTGCCAGCAGCTTAGGGGGACTCAATGAG. This sequence encodes CASSLGGLNE. The full CDR3 protein reads CASSLGGLNEQFF.

A remark on this clone: Read sequence stops 3 residues before the CDR3 end, and the germline J gene provides the missing end. The genes are TRBV20-1 and TRBJ1-6; D is undetermined. The CDR3 is made up of 16 amino acids. Germline V gene lookup returns CDR1 DFQATT and CDR2 SNEGSKA (reference sequence). V lost 5 bases and J 10 bases, leaving 24 bases between the germline ends. The DNA read from the CDR3 is TGCAGTGCTCATACCAAATCTGGGCCCCGCGACTCACCC. As protein: CSAHTKSGPRDSP. In full, the CDR3 reads CSAHTKSGPRDSPLHF.

As to this clone: The DNA ends 3 residues before the CDR3 does, and the rest of the CDR3 is filled in from the germline J gene. The chain joins TRBV7-2 to TRBJ1-5; D gene uncertain. Germline V gene sequence: CDR1 SGHTA, CDR2 FQGNSA. Between the trimmed V and J ends, which lost 1 base and 9 bases, there was a span of 13 bases. The CDR3 totals 14 residues. The CDR3: CASSLVDTKGPQHF. Partial CDR3 DNA: TGTGCCAGCAGCTTAGTCGACACCAAGGGGCCC.

A note on this clone: The read gets to within 3 residues of the CDR3 end, and the germline J gene fills in the rest. This specimen includes other DNA sequences encoding the same CDR3. The V gene is TRBV30, the J gene TRBJ1-6; a possible D gene is TRBD1 (5 bases). The CDR3 is made up of 15 amino acids. The germline V and J ends were trimmed by 0 bases and 7 bases, with 13 bases remaining between them. Germline loops: CDR1 GTSNPN, CDR2 SVGIG (reference sequence). The CDR3 DNA, read in part, is TGTGCCTGGAGTGTCGCGGGGGTCAGGAATTCACCC. This codes for CAWSVAGVRNSP. The full CDR3 protein is CAWSVAGVRNSPLHF.

To note about this clone: Read coverage stops 3 residues before the CDR3 terminus; the germline J gene supplies the remainder. J is TRBJ1-2 and V is TRBV20-1; D may be TRBD1 (5 bases). From germline, CDR1 is DFQATT and CDR2 SNEGSKA (reference sequence). The CDR3 extends over 12 amino acids. Deletions cut 6 bases from V and 1 base from J, with 9 bases between. The CDR3 loop reads CSALQDNYGYTF. CDR3 DNA (partial): TGCAGTGCGCTACAGGATAACTATGGC.

Notes on this clone: The CDR3 end falls 3 residues outside the read, so it is completed with the germline J gene. This rearrangement joins TRBV30 to TRBJ2-3; 9 bases are a match to TRBD1. The CDR3 has 16 residues. Germline CDR1 is GTSNPN and CDR2 is SVGIG (reference sequence). J gave up 5 bases and V 3 bases, and 12 bases lay outside the gene matches. The CDR3 sequence is CAWRHLPGQGRDTQYF. The CDR3 DNA, read in part, is TGTGCCTGGAGACACCTGCCGGGACAGGGAAGAGATACG.

With respect to this clone: The read is 3 residues too short to cover the CDR3 end, so that end is filled in from the germline J gene. V gene TRBV2 combines with J gene TRBJ2-4, with 9 bases lining up with TRBD1. The CDR3 has 13 amino acids. The V gene's germline CDR1 is SNHLY and CDR2 FYNNEI. The sequenced CDR3 bases are TGTGCCAGCAGTGAGGGACAGGGATACGGT. Protein: CASSEGQGYG. The CDR3 in its entirety is CASSEGQGYGQYF.